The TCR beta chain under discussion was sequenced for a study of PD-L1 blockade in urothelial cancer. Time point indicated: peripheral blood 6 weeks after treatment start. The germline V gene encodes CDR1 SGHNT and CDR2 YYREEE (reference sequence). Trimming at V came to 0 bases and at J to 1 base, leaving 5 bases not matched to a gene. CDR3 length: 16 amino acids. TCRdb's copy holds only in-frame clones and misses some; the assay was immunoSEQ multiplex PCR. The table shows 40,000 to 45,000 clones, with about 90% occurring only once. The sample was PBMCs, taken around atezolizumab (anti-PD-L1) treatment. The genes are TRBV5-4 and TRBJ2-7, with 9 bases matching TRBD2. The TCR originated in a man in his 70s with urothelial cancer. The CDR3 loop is CASSLGRGRGSYEQYF. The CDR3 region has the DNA TGTGCCAGCAGCTTGGGTCGCGGGAGGGGATCCTACGAGCAGTACTTC.